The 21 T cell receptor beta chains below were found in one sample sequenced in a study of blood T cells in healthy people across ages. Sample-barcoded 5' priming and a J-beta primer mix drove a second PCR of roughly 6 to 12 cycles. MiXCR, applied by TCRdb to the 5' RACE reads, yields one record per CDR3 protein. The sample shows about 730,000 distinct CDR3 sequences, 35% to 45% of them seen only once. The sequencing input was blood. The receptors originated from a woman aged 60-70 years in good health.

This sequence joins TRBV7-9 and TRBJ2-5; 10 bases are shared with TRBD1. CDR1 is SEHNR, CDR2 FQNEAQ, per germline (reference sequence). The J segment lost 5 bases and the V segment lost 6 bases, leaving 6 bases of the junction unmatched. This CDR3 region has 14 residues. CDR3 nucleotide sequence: TGTGCCAGCAGAGGACAGGGGGTATTGGAGACCCAGTACTTC. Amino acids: CASRGQGVLETQYF.

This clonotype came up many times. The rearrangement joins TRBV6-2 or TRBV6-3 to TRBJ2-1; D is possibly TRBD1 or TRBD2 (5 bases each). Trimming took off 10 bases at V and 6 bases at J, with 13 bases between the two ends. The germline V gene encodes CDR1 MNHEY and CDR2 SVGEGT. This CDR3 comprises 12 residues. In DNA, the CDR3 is TGTGCCATCGTGGGGGTGTTCAATGAGCAGTTCTTC. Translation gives CAIVGVFNEQFF.

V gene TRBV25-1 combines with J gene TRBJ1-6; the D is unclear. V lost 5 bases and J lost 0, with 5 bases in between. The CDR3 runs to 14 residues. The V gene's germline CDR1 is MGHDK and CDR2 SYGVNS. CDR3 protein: CASSPSSYNSPLHF. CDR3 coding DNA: TGTGCCAGCAGTCCGAGCTCCTATAATTCACCCCTCCACTTT.

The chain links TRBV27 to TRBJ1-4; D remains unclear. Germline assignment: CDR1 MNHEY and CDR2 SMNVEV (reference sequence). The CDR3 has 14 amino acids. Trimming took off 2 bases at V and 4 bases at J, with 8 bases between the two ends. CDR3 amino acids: CASSLPGINEKLFF. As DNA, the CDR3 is TGTGCCAGCAGTTTACCGGGGATTAATGAAAAACTGTTTTTT.

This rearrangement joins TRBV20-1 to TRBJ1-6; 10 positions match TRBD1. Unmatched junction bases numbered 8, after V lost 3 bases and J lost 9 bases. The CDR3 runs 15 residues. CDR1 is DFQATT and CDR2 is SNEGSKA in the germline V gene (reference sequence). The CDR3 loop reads CSASRGQGVGSPLHF. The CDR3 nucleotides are TGCAGTGCTAGTCGAGGACAGGGGGTCGGTTCACCCCTCCACTTT.

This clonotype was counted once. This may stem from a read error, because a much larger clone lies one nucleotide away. CDR3 protein: CASSLGDSSYGETQYF. CDR3 bases: TGTGCCAGCAGTTTAGGAGACTCCTCCTACGGAGAGACCCAGTACTTC. The J gene is TRBJ2-7, the V gene TRBV28, with no clear D. The end of the DNA is better explained by TRBJ2-5, so the J call may be wrong. The CDR3 is made up of 16 amino acids. Germline assignment: CDR1 MDHEN and CDR2 SYDVKM.

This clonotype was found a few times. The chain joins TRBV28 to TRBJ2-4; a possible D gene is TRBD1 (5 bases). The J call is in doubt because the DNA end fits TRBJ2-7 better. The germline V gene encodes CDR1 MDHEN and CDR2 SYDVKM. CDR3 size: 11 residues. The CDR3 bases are TGTGCCAGCAGTTCCAGGGTCGAGCAGTACTTC. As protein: CASSSRVEQYF.

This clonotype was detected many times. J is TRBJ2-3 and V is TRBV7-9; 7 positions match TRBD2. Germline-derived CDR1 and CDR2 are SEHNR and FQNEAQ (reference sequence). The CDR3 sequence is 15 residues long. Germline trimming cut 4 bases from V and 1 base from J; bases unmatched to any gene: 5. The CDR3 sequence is CASSSPSGGTDTQYF. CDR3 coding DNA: TGTGCCAGCAGCTCACCCAGCGGGGGCACAGATACGCAGTATTTT.

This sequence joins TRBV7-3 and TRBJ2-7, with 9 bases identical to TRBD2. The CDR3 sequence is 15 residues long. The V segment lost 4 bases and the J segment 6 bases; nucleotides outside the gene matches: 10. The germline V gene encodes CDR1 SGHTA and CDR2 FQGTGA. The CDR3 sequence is CASSSGGGGLVEQYF. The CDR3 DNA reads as TGTGCCAGCAGCTCCGGCGGGGGGGGACTTGTCGAGCAGTACTTC.

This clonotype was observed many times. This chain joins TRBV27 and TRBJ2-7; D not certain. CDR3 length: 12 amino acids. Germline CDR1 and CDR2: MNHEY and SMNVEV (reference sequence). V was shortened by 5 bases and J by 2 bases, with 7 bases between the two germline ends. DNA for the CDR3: TGTGCCAGCAGTGCCTACCCCTACGAGCAGTACTTC. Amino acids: CASSAYPYEQYF.

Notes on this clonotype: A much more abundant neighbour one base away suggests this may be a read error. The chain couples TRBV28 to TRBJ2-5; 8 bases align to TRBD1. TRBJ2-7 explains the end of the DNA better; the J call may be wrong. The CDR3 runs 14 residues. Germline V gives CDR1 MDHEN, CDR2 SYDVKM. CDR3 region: CASRQRTGSYEQYF. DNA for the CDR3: TGTGCCAGCAGGCAAAGGACAGGGAGCTACGAGCAGTACTTC.

The CDR3 DNA is TGTGCCAGCAGTTCCTTAGCGGGACTAGCCAAAAACATTCAGTACTTC. Translated: CASSSLAGLAKNIQYF. The chain carries TRBV27 and TRBJ2-4; 8 bases fit TRBD2. Germline V CDR1 and CDR2: MNHEY, SMNVEV (reference sequence). V was clipped by 4 bases and J by 0 bases; unmatched bases: 5. This CDR3 is built from 16 residues.

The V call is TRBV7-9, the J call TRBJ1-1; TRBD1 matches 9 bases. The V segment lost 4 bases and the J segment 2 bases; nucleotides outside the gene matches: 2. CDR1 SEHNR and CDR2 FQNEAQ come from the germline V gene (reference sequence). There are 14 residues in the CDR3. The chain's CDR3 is CASSWTGVNTEAFF. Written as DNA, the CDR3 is TGTGCCAGCAGCTGGACAGGGGTCAACACTGAAGCTTTCTTT.

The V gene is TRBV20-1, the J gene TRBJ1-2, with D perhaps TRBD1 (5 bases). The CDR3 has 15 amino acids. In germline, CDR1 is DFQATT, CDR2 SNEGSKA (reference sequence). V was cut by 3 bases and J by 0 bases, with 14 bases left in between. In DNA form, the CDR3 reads TGCAGTGCTAGTCCGACAGACGACACTAACTATGGCTACACCTTC. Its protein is CSASPTDDTNYGYTF.

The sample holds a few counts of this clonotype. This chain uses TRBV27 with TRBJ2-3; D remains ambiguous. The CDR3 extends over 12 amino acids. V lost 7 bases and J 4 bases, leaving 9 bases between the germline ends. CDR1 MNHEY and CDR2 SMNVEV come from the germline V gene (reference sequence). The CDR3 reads CASIDRSDTQYF. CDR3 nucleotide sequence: TGTGCCAGCATCGATCGTTCAGATACGCAGTATTTT.

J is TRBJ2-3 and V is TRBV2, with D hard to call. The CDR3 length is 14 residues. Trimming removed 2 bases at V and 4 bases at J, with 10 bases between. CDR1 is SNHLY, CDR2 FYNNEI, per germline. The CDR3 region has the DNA TGTGCCAGCAGTGAACCACACCGCCCAGATACGCAGTATTTT. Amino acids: CASSEPHRPDTQYF.

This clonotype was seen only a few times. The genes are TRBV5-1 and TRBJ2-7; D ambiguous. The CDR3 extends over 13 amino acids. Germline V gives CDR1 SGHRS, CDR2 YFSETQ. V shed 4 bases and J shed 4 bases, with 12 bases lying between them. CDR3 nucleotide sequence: TGCGCCAGCAGCCGACGTAGAGGATACGAGCAGTACTTC. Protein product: CASSRRRGYEQYF.

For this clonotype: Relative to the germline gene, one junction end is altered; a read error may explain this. CDR3 residues: CAASSPVDEQFF. The CDR3 DNA is TGTGCCGCCAGCAGCCCTGTAGATGAGCAGTTCTTC. This chain uses TRBV24-1 with TRBJ2-1; D uncertain. The CDR3 is made up of 12 amino acids. Germline lookup yields CDR1 KGHDR and CDR2 SFDVKD.

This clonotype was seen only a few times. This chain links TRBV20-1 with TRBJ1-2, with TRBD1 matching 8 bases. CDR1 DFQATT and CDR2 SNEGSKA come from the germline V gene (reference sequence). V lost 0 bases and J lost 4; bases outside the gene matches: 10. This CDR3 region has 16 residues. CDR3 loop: CSARDGTQGASYGYTF. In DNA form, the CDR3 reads TGCAGTGCTAGAGATGGAACCCAGGGGGCTTCCTATGGCTACACCTTC.

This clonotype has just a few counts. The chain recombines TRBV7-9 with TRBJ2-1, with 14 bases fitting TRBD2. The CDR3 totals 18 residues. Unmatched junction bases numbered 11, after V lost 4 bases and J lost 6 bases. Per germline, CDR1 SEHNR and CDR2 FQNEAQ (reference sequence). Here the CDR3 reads CASSSADRGLAGVNEQFF. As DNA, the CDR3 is TGTGCCAGCAGCTCCGCTGACCGGGGACTAGCGGGAGTCAATGAGCAGTTCTTC. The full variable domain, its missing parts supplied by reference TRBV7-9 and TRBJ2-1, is DTGVSQNPRHKITKRGQNVTFRCDPISEHNRLYWYRQTLGQGPEFLTYFQNEAQLEKSRLLSDRFSAERPKGSFSTLEIQRTEQGDSAMYLCASSSADRGLAGVNEQFFGPGTRLTVL.

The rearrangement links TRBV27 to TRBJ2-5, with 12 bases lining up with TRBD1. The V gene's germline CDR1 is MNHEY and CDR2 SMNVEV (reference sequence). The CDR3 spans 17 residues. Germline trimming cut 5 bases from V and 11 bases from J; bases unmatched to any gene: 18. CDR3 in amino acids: CASSPGQGAGARNEQYF. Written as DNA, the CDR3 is TGTGCCAGCAGTCCGGGACAGGGGGCGGGAGCCAGGAATGAGCAGTACTTC.